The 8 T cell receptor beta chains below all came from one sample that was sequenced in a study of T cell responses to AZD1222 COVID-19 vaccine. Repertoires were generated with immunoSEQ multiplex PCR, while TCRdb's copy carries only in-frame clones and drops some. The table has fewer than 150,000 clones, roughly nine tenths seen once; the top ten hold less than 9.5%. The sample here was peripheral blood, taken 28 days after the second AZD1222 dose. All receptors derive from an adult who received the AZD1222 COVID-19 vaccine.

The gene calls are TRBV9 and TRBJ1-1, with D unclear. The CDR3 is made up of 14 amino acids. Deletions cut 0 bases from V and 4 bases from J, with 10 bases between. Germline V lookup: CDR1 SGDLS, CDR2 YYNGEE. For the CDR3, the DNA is TGTGCCAGCAGCGTAGCCCGGGAGGGCACTGAAGCTTTCTTT. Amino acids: CASSVAREGTEAFF.

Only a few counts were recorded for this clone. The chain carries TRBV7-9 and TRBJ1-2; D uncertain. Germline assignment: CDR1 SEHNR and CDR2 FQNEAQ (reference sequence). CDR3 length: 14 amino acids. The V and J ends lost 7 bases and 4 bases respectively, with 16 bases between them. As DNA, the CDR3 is TGTGCCAGCACCCTCACGGGCAGAACCTATGGCTACACCTTC. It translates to CASTLTGRTYGYTF.

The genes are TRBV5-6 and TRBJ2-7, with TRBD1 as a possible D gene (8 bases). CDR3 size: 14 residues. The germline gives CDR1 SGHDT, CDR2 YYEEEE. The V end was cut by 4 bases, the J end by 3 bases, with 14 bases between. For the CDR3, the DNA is TGTGCCAGCAGCCCGACAGGGGAGGGCTACGAGCAGTACTTC. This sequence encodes CASSPTGEGYEQYF.

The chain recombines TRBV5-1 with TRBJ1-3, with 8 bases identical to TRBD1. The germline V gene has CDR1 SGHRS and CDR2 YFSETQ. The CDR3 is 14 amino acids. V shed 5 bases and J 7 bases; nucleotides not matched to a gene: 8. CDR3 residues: CASSGTGHTNTIYF. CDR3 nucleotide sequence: TGCGCCAGCAGTGGGACAGGCCACACGAACACCATATATTTT.

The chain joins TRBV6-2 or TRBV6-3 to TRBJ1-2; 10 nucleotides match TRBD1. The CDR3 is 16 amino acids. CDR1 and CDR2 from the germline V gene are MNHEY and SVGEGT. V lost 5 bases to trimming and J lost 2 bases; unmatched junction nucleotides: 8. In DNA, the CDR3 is TGTGCCAGCAGTAACACCGGACAGGGGGTGAACTATGGCTACACCTTC. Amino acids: CASSNTGQGVNYGYTF.

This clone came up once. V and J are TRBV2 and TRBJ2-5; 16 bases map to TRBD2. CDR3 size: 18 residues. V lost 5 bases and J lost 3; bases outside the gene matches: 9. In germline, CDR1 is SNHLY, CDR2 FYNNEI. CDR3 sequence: CASSPGLAGGPWEETQYF. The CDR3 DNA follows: TGTGCCAGCAGTCCGGGACTAGCGGGAGGGCCTTGGGAAGAGACCCAGTACTTC.

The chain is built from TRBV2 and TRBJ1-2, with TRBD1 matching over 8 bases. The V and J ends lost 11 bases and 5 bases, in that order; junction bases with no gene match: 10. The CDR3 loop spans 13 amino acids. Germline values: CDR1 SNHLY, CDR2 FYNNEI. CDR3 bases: TGTGCCGGAACCGGACAGGGAGTGTATGGCTACACCTTC. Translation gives CAGTGQGVYGYTF. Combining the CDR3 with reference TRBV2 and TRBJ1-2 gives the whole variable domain EPEVTQTPSHQVTQMGQEVILRCVPISNHLYFYWYRQILGQKVEFLVSFYNNEISEKSEIFDDQFSVERPDGSNFTLKIRSTKLEDSAMYFCAGTGQGVYGYTFGSGTRLTVV.

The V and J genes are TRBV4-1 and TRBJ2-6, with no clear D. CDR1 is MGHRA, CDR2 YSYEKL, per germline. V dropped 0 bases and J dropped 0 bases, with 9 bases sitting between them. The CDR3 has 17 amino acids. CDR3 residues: CASSQDTSDSGANVLTF. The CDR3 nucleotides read TGCGCCAGCAGCCAAGATACGTCCGACTCTGGGGCCAACGTCCTGACTTTC.